This T cell receptor beta chain was sequenced during a study of post-analysis software for immune sequencing data. Study-wide context: The disease courses covered relapsing-remitting, secondary progressive and progressive-relapsing multiple sclerosis.

Study-wide results and caveats: Elevated frequency relative to controls characterized roughly 5 TRBV segments in patients, TRBV5-6, TRBV5-1 and TRBV20-1 among them. Controls' normalized Chao1 diversity significantly exceeded that of multiple sclerosis patients. F measure clustering grouped samples strongly by preparation batch.

Germline loops: CDR1 DFQATT, CDR2 SNEGSKA (reference sequence). The length of the CDR3 is 15 residues. With V trimmed by 1 base and J by 4 bases, 9 bases remained unmatched. Unique-molecular-identifier-tagged TCR beta cDNA libraries were used. In TCRdb, the PCR reads were re-called with MiXCR into one record per CDR3 protein. The sample shows hundreds of thousands of distinct CDR3 sequences, roughly three fifths of them seen only once. Comments on this clonotype: Its antigen is not known.

Specimen: blood. The receptor was derived from a girl aged 2 to 10 with multiple sclerosis. The chain is built from TRBV20-1 and TRBJ1-2; 7 bases are a match to TRBD1. The CDR3 bases are TGCAGTGCTAGAGTTGACAGGGATCCCGGCTATGGCTACACCTTC. It translates to CSARVDRDPGYGYTF.